This T cell receptor beta chain was captured in a study of T cells in Graves' hyperthyroidism and ophthalmopathy. This clonotype was observed at least ten times. What was amplified from RNA transcripts were TCR beta CDR3 regions. First-round RT-PCR of the TCR CDR3 relied on the HTBI primer set. TCRdb reanalysed the multiplex PCR reads using MiXCR and keeps one entry per CDR3 protein. The sample has hundreds of thousands of distinct CDR3 sequences; about a sixth are singletons. In germline, CDR1 is GTSNPN, CDR2 SVGIG (reference sequence). The CDR3 is 15 amino acids. V shed 0 bases and J shed 7 bases, with 13 bases lying between them.

This chain uses TRBV30 with TRBJ1-6; D not certain. This clonotype was obtained from a woman between 40 and 55 years old with Graves' ophthalmopathy. Sequencing was carried out using blood. The CDR3 is CAWSVTFLGNSPLHF. Here the CDR3 DNA reads TGTGCCTGGAGTGTGACCTTCCTGGGGAATTCACCCCTCCACTTT.